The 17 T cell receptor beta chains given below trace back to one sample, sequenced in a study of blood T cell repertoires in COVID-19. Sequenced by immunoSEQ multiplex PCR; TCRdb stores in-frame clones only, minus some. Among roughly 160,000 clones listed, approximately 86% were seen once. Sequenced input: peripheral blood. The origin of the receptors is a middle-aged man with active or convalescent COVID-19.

In DNA form, the CDR3 reads TGTGCCAGCAGCAGCTCATCCAAAAACATTCAGTACTTC. Encoded protein: CASSSSSKNIQYF. V and J are TRBV5-5 and TRBJ2-4, with D unclear. The germline V gene encodes CDR1 SGHKS and CDR2 YYEKEE (reference sequence). V lost 4 bases and J lost 2, with 7 bases in between. The CDR3 loop spans 13 amino acids.

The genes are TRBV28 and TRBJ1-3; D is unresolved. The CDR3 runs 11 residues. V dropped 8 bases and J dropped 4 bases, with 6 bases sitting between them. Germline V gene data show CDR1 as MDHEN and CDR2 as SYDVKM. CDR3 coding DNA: TGTGCCAGCTTAGAGGGAAACACCATATATTTT. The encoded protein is CASLEGNTIYF. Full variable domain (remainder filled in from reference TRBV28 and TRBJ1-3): DVKVTQSSRYLVKRTGEKVFLECVQDMDHENMFWYRQDPGLGLRLIYFSYDVKMKEKGDIPEGYSVSREKKERFSLILESASTNQTSMYLCASLEGNTIYFGEGSWLTVV.

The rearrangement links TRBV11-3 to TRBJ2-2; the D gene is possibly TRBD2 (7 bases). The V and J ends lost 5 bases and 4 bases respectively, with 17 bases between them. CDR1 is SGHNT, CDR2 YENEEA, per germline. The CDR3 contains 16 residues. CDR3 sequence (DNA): TGTGCCAGCAGCCAGAAGTGGGGGGGCCCCACCGGGGAGCTGTTTTTT. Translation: CASSQKWGGPTGELFF. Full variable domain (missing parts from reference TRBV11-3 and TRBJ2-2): EAGVVQSPRYKIIEKKQPVAFWCNPISGHNTLYWYLQNLGQGPELLIRYENEEAVDDSQLPKDRFSAERLKGVDSTLKIQPAELGDSAVYLCASSQKWGGPTGELFFGEGSRLTVL.

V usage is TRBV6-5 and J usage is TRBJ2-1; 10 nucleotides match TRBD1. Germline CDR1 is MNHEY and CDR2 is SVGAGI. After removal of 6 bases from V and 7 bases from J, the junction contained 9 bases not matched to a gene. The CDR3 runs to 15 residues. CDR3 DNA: TGTGCCAGCAGACAATCCGGGACAGGGGTGAATGAGCAGTTCTTC. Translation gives CASRQSGTGVNEQFF.

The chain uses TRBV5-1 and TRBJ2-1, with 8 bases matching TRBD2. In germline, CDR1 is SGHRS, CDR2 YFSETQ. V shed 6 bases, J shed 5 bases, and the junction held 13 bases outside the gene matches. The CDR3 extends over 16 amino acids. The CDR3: CASNPMAGGANNEQFF. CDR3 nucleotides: TGCGCCAGCAACCCGATGGCGGGGGGAGCAAACAATGAGCAGTTCTTC.

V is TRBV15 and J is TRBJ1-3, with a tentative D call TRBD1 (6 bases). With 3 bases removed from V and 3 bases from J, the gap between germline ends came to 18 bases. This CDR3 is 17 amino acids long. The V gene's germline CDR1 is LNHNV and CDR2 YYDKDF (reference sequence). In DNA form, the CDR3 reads TGTGCCACCAGCAGCCCACAGACAGGACCCATTGGAAACACCATATATTTT. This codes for CATSSPQTGPIGNTIYF.

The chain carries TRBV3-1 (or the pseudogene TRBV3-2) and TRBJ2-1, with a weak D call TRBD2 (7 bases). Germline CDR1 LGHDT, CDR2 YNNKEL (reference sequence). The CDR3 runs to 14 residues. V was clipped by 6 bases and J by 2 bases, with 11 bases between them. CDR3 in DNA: TGTGCCAGCAGGGGGGCGGGGGCCTACAATGAGCAGTTCTTC. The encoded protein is CASRGAGAYNEQFF.

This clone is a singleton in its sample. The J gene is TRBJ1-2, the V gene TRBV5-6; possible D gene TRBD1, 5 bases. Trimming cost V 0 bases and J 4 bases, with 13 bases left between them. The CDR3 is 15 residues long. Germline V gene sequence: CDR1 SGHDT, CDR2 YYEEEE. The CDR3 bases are TGTGCCAGCAGCTTGGAATCAGGGATCGGCTATGGCTACACCTTC. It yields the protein CASSLESGIGYGYTF.

The CDR3 reads CASSLAGKAYEQYF. Written as DNA, the CDR3 is TGTGCCAGCAGCTTAGCCGGGAAAGCCTACGAGCAGTACTTC. The V call is TRBV11-3, the J call TRBJ2-7; tentative D call: TRBD2 (5 bases). V was pared by 1 base and J by 2 bases, with 9 bases between. The CDR3 is 14 amino acids. Germline V CDR1 and CDR2: SGHNT, YENEEA.

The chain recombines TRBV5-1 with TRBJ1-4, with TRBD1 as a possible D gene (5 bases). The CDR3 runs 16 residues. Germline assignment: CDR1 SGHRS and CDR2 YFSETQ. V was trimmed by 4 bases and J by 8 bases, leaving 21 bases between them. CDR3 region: CASSRKIGGVGEKLFF. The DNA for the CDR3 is TGCGCCAGCAGCCGGAAAATCGGGGGAGTTGGCGAAAAACTGTTTTTT.

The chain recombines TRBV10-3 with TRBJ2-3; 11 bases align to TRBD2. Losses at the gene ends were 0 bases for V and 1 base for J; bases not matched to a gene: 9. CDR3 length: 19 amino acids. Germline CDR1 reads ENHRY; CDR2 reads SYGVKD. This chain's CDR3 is CAISESTSGRTAGTDTQYF. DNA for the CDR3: TGTGCCATCAGTGAGTCTACTAGCGGGAGAACCGCGGGCACAGATACGCAGTATTTT.

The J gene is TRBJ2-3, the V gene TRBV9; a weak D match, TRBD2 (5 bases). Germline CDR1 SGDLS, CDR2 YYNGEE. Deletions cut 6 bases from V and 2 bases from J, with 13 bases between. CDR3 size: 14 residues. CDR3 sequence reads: CASTPGFFTDTQYF. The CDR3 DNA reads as TGTGCCAGCACCCCGGGATTTTTCACAGATACGCAGTATTTT.

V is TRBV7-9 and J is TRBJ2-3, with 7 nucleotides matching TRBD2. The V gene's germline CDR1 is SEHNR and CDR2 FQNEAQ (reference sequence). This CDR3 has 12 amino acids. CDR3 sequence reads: CGKAGAWNTQYF. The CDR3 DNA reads TGTGGGAAGGCGGGAGCTTGGAATACGCAGTATTTT. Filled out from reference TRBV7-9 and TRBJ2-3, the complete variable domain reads DTGVSQNPRHKITKRGQNVTFRCDPISEHNRLYWYRQTLGQGPEFLTYFQNEAQLEKSRLLSDRFSAERPKGSFSTLEIQRTEQGDSAMYLCGKAGAWNTQYFGPGTRLTVL.

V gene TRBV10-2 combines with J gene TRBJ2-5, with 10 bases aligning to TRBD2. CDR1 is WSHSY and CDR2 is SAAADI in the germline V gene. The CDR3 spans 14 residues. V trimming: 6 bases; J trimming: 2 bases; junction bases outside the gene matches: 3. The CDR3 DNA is TGCGCCAGCAGACTAGCGGGGACACAAGAGACCCAGTACTTC. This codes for CASRLAGTQETQYF.

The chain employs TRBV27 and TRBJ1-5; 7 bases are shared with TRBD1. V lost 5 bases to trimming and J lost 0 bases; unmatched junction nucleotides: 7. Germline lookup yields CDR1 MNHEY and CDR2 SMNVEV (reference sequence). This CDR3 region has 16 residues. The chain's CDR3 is CASSMTGKYSNQPQHF. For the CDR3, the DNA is TGTGCCAGCAGTATGACAGGGAAATATAGCAATCAGCCCCAGCATTTT.

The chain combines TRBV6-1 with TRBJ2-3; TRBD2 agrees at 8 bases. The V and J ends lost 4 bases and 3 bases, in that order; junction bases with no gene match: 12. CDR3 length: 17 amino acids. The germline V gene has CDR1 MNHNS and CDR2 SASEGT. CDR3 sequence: CASSARGTGGPTDTQYF. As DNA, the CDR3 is TGTGCCAGCAGTGCCCGTGGAACGGGGGGGCCGACAGATACGCAGTATTTT.

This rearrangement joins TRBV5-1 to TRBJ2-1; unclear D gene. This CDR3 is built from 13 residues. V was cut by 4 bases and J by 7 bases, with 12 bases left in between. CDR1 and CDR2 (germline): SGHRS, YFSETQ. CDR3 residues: CASSPALTNEQFF. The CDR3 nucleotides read TGCGCCAGCAGCCCCGCCCTAACTAATGAGCAGTTCTTC.